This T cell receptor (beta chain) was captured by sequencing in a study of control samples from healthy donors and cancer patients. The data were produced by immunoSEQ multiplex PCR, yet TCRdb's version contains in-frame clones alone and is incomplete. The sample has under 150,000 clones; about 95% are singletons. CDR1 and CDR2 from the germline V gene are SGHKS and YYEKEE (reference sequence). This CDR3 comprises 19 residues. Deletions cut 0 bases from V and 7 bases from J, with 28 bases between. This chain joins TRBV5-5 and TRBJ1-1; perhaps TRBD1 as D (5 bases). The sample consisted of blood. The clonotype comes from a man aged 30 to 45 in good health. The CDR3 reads CASSLAVGGRGRGTGEAFF. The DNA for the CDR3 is TGTGCCAGCAGCTTGGCGGTGGGCGGACGAGGTAGGGGAACCGGTGAAGCTTTCTTT.